This T cell receptor (beta chain) comes out of a study of blood T cell repertoires in COVID-19. About the research overall: Acute and convalescent COVID-19 samples came from the United States, Italy and Spain.

The germline CDR1 and CDR2 sequences are LNHDA and SQIVND (reference sequence). With V trimmed by 11 bases and J by 0 bases, 10 bases remained unmatched. This CDR3 has 15 amino acids. Clones were read by immunoSEQ multiplex PCR, and TCRdb kept only the in-frame ones, dropping some. The profile shows fewer than 70,000 clones, about 86% of them singletons. This TCR was recovered from a woman aged 55-69 years with acute or convalescent COVID-19. Sequences were obtained from peripheral blood. The chain employs TRBV19 and TRBJ1-3; 7 bases fit TRBD1. CDR3 nucleotide sequence: TGTGCCTCCCAGGGACAGCCAAGCTCTGGAAACACCATATATTTT. Translated, it gives CASQGQPSSGNTIYF.